The rows below give T cell receptor beta chains drawn from one sample of a study of cytomegalovirus exposure and HLA in healthy donors. Assay used: immunoSEQ multiplex PCR; TCRdb lists only in-frame clones, some missing. Here the sample spans around 30,000 clones, around 87% being singletons. The sequenced material came from PBMCs. These TCRs come from a boy between 10 and 17 years old in good health and CMV-seronegative. The CDR3 runs from the conserved cysteine through the conserved F or W. Fields, in order: J gene, V gene, clone size, D gene, CDR3 DNA, CDR3 protein. A D gene is named only where the DNA matches it firmly. The size entry is marked missing in some rows and otherwise reads once, few, many or a size class.

TRBJ1-3 TRBV18 - - TGTGCCAGCTCACCATTTGACAGCTCATCTGGAAACACCATATATTTT CASSPFDSSSGNTIYF
TRBJ2-7 TRBV2 - TRBD2 TGTGCCACAAAACTAGCGGGGATTTCCTACGAGCAGTACTTC CATKLAGISYEQYF
TRBJ2-7 TRBV27 - TRBD2 TGTGCCAGCAGTAAACCGGGACTATTCCACGAGCAGTACTTC CASSKPGLFHEQYF
TRBJ2-7 TRBV28 - - TGTGCCAGCAGTTTAGGGTCTAGCAAATACTACGAGCAGTACTTC CASSLGSSKYYEQYF
TRBJ1-6 TRBV6-5 few TRBD1 TGTGCCAGCAGTCTTGGACAGGGGTGGTCACCCCTCCACTTT CASSLGQGWSPLHF
TRBJ1-5 TRBV27 - - TGTGCCAGCCAAATGGACAGCACTACGATAAATCAGCCCCAGCATTTT CASQMDSTTINQPQHF
TRBJ2-7 TRBV10-3 - - TGTGCCATGGGAAGGGAAAGGGGGGAGCAGTACTTC CAMGRERGEQYF
TRBJ1-5 TRBV5-6 - - TGTGCCAGCAGCTTTTTGGCAGGGTCCAATCAGCCCCAGCATTTT CASSFLAGSNQPQHF
TRBJ2-1 TRBV6-1 once - TGTGCCAGCAGTGAAGCAGGGGGAATCTACAATGAGCAGTTCTTC CASSEAGGIYNEQFF
TRBJ1-5 TRBV6-5 - TRBD1 TGTGCCAGCAGTTCCACCGGGACAGGGGTTCAGCCCCAGCATTTT CASSSTGTGVQPQHF
TRBJ2-2 TRBV7-2 - - TGTGCCAGCAGCTTAGGGAGGGTTGGTAACACCGGGGAGCTGTTTTTT CASSLGRVGNTGELFF
TRBJ2-7 TRBV19 - TRBD2 TGTGCCAGTAGTATCGATAGCGGGGTTACCTACGAGCAGTACTTC CASSIDSGVTYEQYF
TRBJ2-2 TRBV9 - - TGTGCCAGCAGCGTTACAGATATGAACACCGGGGAGCTGTTTTTT CASSVTDMNTGELFF
TRBJ1-5 TRBV30 - - TGTGCCTGGAGTATCAGGGGTAATCAGCCCCAGCATTTT CAWSIRGNQPQHF
TRBJ2-7 TRBV4-1 - - TGCGCCAGCAGCCAAGGAGGAAGTAGGGACAAAGCCTACGAGCAGTACTTC CASSQGGSRDKAYEQYF
TRBJ2-2 TRBV5-1 - - TGCGCCAGCAGCTTGGGAGGGCGAAAAACAAGTCTTAACACCGGGGAGCTGTTTTTT CASSLGGRKTSLNTGELFF
TRBJ2-2 TRBV19 few - TGTGCCAGTAGTGAAGAGTCGGGTGGGGAGCTGTTTTTT CASSEESGGELFF
TRBJ2-7 TRBV11-2 - TRBD2 TGTGCCAGCAGCTTAGGGGGGTCGGGGGGATCGTACTACGAGCAGTACTTC CASSLGGSGGSYYEQYF
TRBJ2-1 TRBV9 - TRBD1 TGTGCCAGCAGCATCGTCGGGACAGGGGCTTTGAGCTCCTACAATGAGCAGTTCTTC CASSIVGTGALSSYNEQFF
TRBJ1-5 TRBV7-7 - TRBD1 TGTGCCAGCAGCTTAGGGACAGGGGATCAGCCCCAGCATTTT CASSLGTGDQPQHF
TRBJ1-2 TRBV5-1 - - TGCGCCAGCAGCTTTTCCCAGGGGAAATACTACACCTTC CASSFSQGKYYTF
TRBJ1-3 TRBV7-9 - - TGTGCCAGCAGCCCCTATGGCGGTCACTCTGGAAACACCATATATTTT CASSPYGGHSGNTIYF
TRBJ1-1 TRBV5-5 few TRBD1 TGTGCCAGCAGTAATCCGGGACAGGGATCAACTGAAGCTTTCTTT CASSNPGQGSTEAFF
TRBJ1-2 TRBV5-4 - - TGTGCCAGCAGACGACAGAGAGCTAACTATGGCTACACCTTC CASRRQRANYGYTF
TRBJ1-2 TRBV7-9 - TRBD1 TGTGCCAGCAGCCCCAGACAGGGCAGTGGCTACACCTTC CASSPRQGSGYTF
TRBJ2-3 TRBV5-1 - - TGCGCCAGCGGCATATCTAGCACAGATACGCAGTATTTT CASGISSTDTQYF
TRBJ1-2 TRBV18 - - TGTGCCAGCTCACCAGTGGCCGGAGGGGACTCTGGCTACACCTTC CASSPVAGGDSGYTF
TRBJ2-1 TRBV9 - - TGTGCCAGCAGCGTAGAGAGGGGGGGGAAGGACAAGCAGTTCTTC CASSVERGGKDKQFF
TRBJ2-5 TRBV5-1 - - TGCGCCAGCAGCTTGTGGGTTTCGGGAGAGGAAGAGACCCAGTACTTC CASSLWVSGEEETQYF
TRBJ1-1 TRBV7-9 - TRBD1 TGTGCCAGCGGAGAGACAGGGCCCACTGAAGCTTTCTTT CASGETGPTEAFF